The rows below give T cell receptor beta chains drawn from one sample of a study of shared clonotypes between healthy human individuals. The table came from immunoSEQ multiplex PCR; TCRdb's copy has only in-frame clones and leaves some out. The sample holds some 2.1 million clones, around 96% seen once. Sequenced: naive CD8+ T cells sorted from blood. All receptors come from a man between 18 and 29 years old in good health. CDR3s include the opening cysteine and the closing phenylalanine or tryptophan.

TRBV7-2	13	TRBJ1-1	CASSLAWEAEAFF
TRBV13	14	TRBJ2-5	CASSLRTVKETQYF
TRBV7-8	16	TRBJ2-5	CASSLSWGQVAETQYF
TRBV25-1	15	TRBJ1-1	CATFGQSIGDTEAFF
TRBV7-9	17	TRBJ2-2	CASSATRDRGNTGELFF
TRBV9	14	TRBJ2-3	CASSASGLSDTQYF
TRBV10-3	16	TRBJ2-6	CATAWDSSAGANVLTF
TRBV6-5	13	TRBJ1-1	CASSLDRNTEAFF
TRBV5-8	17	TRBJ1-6	CASIAVGGSSYNSPLHF
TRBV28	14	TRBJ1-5	CASSGGGAAQPQHF
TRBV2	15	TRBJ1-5	CASSTWTGANQPQHF
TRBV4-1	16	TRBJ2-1	CASSQEPSGSINEQFF
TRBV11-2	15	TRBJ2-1	CASSPRLAGNNEQFF
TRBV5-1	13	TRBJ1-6	CASSTGQGPPLHF
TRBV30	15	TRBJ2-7	CAWVPSRQGNYEQYF
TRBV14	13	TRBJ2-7	CASKGDELYEQYF
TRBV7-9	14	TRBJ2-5	CASTEQGAGETQYF
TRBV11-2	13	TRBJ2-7	CASSPGLTYEQYF
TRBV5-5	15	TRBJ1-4	CASSLGPQRDEKLFF
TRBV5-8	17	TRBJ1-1	CASSLGQPLTSNTEAFF
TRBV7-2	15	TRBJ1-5	CASSPVYGEHQPQHF
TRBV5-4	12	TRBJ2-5	CASSLVGETQYF
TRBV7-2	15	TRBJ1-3	CASSLHRASGNTIYF
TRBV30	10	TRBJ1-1	CGGSDTEAFF
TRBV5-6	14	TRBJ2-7	CASSLGQGGAEQYF
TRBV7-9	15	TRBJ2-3	CASSLAESGRDTQYF
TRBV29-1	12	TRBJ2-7	CSVGDTTYEQYF
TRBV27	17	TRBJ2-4	CASSYFSEFLAKNIQYF
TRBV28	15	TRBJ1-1	CASSSSRTGATEAFF
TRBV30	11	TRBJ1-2	CAWTSEGGYTF
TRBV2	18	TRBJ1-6	CASSEAAILGIGNSPLHF
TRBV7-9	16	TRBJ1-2	CASSSTRDRAHYGYTF
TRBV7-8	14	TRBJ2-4	CASSLGQWTHIQYF
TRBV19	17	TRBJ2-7	CASSIDLETGLTYEQYF
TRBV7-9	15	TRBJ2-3	CASSLVTVLPDTQYF
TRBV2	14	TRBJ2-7	CASSSGTGFYEQYF
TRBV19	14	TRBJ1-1	CASSTQGWGTEAFF
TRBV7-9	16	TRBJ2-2	CASNPGQGAITGELFF
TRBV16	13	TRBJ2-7	CASSVPGLSEQYF
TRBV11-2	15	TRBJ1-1	CASSFGIRGSTEAFF
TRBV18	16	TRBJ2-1	CASSPRTSGIYNEQFF